A single sample gave rise to the 28 T cell receptor beta chains below, sequenced in a study of Tregs in tolerant kidney transplant recipients. This table comes from immunoSEQ multiplex PCR, and its TCRdb copy is limited to in-frame clones, with some not included. In total, the table holds about 30,000 clones. This specimen was CD8+ T cells from blood, taken before the transplant. These receptors were collected from a human donor who received a combined kidney and bone marrow transplant.

A word on this clone: The read terminates 3 residues ahead of where the CDR3 ends, so the germline J gene completes it. The chain employs TRBV7-8 and TRBJ2-2; no firm D call. Trimming stripped 5 bases from V and 4 bases from J, with 11 bases between. Germline V gene sequence: CDR1 SGHVS, CDR2 FQNEAQ. The CDR3 totals 14 residues. The part of the CDR3 DNA that was read is TGTGCCAGCAGCGCCCTCCTGGCCACCGGGGAG. This encodes CASSALLATGE. The CDR3 in its entirety is CASSALLATGELFF.

Turning to this clone: The sequence runs out 3 residues before the end of the CDR3; the remainder is reconstructed from the germline J gene. The rearrangement joins TRBV20-1 to TRBJ2-1; 12 nucleotides match TRBD2. Germline trimming cut 0 bases from V and 5 bases from J; bases unmatched to any gene: 5. Germline CDR1 DFQATT, CDR2 SNEGSKA (reference sequence). The CDR3 runs 16 residues. The DNA read from the CDR3 is TGCAGTGCTAGAGATCCGTGGACTAGCGGGGACAATGAG. Residues: CSARDPWTSGDNE. The whole CDR3 reads CSARDPWTSGDNEQFF.

Worth noting for this clone: The read terminates 3 residues ahead of where the CDR3 ends, so the germline J gene completes it. This chain links TRBV11-2 with TRBJ2-7; 11 bases match TRBD2. The ends lost 5 bases at V and 5 bases at J; junction bases unmatched: 8. CDR3 length equals 15 residues. CDR1 is SGHAT, CDR2 FQNNGV, per germline. The sequenced part of the CDR3 DNA is TGTGCCAGCAGCGTCTCCGGGACTAGCGGTGACGAG. Translation: CASSVSGTSGDE. In full, the CDR3 is CASSVSGTSGDEQYF.

A remark on this clone: The read ends 3 residues shy of where the CDR3 ends; the end is completed using the germline J gene. The chain couples TRBV19 to TRBJ2-1, with a tentative D call TRBD1 (5 bases). CDR1 LNHDA and CDR2 SQIVND come from the germline V gene (reference sequence). V shed 3 bases and J shed 6 bases, with 24 bases lying between them. This CDR3 spans 18 amino acids. The DNA read from the CDR3 is TGTGCCAGTAGTATGACAGTGGCATGGAAAGATTTCTTCAATGAG. This sequence encodes CASSMTVAWKDFFNE. The entire CDR3 sequence reads CASSMTVAWKDFFNEQFF.

Note on this clone: The read terminates 3 residues ahead of where the CDR3 ends, so the germline J gene completes it. The gene calls are TRBV20-1 and TRBJ2-7; D might be TRBD1 (5 bases). The CDR3 is made up of 16 amino acids. Germline V gene data show CDR1 as DFQATT and CDR2 as SNEGSKA (reference sequence). V lost 0 bases and J 3 bases, leaving 18 bases between the germline ends. The sequenced part of the CDR3 DNA is TGCAGTGCTAGAGATCAGGGTTCCGTTTGGGACTACGAG. This translates into CSARDQGSVWDYE. Given in full, the CDR3 is CSARDQGSVWDYEQYF.

This CDR3 is CASIGWYQETQYF. The sequenced CDR3 bases are TGTGCCAGCATAGGGTGGTACCAAGAGACC. The J gene is TRBJ2-5, the V gene TRBV25-1; D ambiguous. The read terminates 3 residues ahead of where the CDR3 ends, so the germline J gene completes it. The V end was cut by 7 bases, the J end by 0 bases, with 9 bases between. Germline V CDR1 and CDR2: MGHDK, SYGVNS. The CDR3 totals 13 residues.

In the case of this clone: The DNA ends 3 residues before the CDR3 does, and the rest of the CDR3 is filled in from the germline J gene. V is TRBV29-1 and J is TRBJ2-7; the match to TRBD1 covers 9 bases. V lost 1 base, J lost 1 base, and 2 bases stayed unmatched. The germline gives CDR1 SQVTM, CDR2 ANQGSEA. The CDR3 extends over 14 amino acids. This CDR3 reads CSVEGGTGSYEQYF. The DNA read from the CDR3 is TGCAGCGTTGAAGGCGGGACAGGGTCCTACGAG.

In regard to this clone: Read sequence stops 3 residues before the CDR3 end, and the germline J gene provides the missing end. The gene calls are TRBV7-9 and TRBJ2-3, with D possibly being TRBD1 (5 bases). CDR3 size: 13 residues. CDR1 and CDR2 (germline): SEHNR, FQNEAQ (reference sequence). V shed 3 bases and J shed 2 bases, with 6 bases lying between them. The DNA read from the CDR3 is TGTGCCAGCAGCTTGGACAACACAGATACG. This gives the protein CASSLDNTDT. The entire CDR3 reads CASSLDNTDTQYF.

A note on this clone: The read falls 3 residues short of the CDR3 end, and the missing part is taken from the germline J gene. V usage is TRBV19 and J usage is TRBJ2-7, with 7 bases matching TRBD1. The CDR3 has 13 residues. The V segment lost 6 bases and the J segment 4 bases; nucleotides outside the gene matches: 6. In germline, CDR1 is LNHDA, CDR2 SQIVND (reference sequence). The CDR3 loop reads CASSHGTAYEQYF. Incomplete CDR3 DNA: TGTGCCAGTAGCCACGGGACAGCTTACGAG.

Details on this clone: Read data end 3 residues before the CDR3 end; the end is taken from the germline J gene. The V and J genes are TRBV5-1 and TRBJ2-7, with 9 bases fitting TRBD1. Germline V gives CDR1 SGHRS, CDR2 YFSETQ. The CDR3 has 15 residues. With 2 bases clipped from V and 2 bases from J, the junction kept 5 bases outside the gene matches. The CDR3 spells CASSLGQGIAYEQYF. The DNA read from the CDR3 is TGCGCCAGCAGCTTAGGACAGGGGATCGCCTACGAG.

Regarding this clone: The read terminates 3 residues ahead of where the CDR3 ends, so the germline J gene completes it. The V gene is TRBV5-4, the J gene TRBJ2-7; perhaps TRBD1 as D (5 bases). The CDR3 has 13 residues. CDR1 and CDR2 from the germline V gene are SGHNT and YYREEE (reference sequence). V lost 5 bases, J lost 0 bases, and 9 bases lay in between. Partial CDR3 DNA: TGTGCCAGCAGGCAAGACAGCTCCTACGAG. Translated, it gives CASRQDSSYE. The entire CDR3 sequence reads CASRQDSSYEQYF.

About this clone itself: Coverage ceases 3 residues before the CDR3 finishes, and the germline J gene fills in the end. The chain carries TRBV5-1 and TRBJ1-1; D gene uncertain. Trimming pared 1 base from V and 3 bases from J, leaving 13 bases between. The CDR3 has 15 amino acids. Germline-derived CDR1 and CDR2 are SGHRS and YFSETQ. The CDR3 is CASSLISGGYTEAFF. Incomplete CDR3 DNA: TGCGCCAGCAGCTTGATTTCAGGAGGGTACACTGAA. The variable domain in full, with the rest retrieved from reference TRBV5-1 and TRBJ1-1, is KAGVTQTPRYLIKTRGQQVTLSCSPISGHRSVSWYQQTPGQGLQFLFEYFSETQRNKGNFPGRFSGRQFSNSRSEMNVSTLELGDSALYLCASSLISGGYTEAFFGQGTRLTVV.

Of note for this clone: The read stops 3 residues short of the end of the CDR3; the missing end is completed from the germline J gene. The chain links TRBV2 to TRBJ1-5; no clear D gene. The CDR3 has 13 amino acids. Germline assignment: CDR1 SNHLY and CDR2 FYNNEI. V was clipped by 2 bases and J by 0 bases, with 2 bases between them. CDR3 region: CASSELSNQPQHF. Incomplete CDR3 DNA: TGTGCCAGCAGTGAACTTAGCAATCAGCCC.

Concerning this clone: Read sequence stops 3 residues before the CDR3 end, and the germline J gene provides the missing end. The rearrangement uses TRBV18 and TRBJ1-2; 7 nucleotides match TRBD1. The V segment lost 3 bases and the J segment 2 bases; nucleotides outside the gene matches: 9. The CDR3 is 16 residues long. Germline assignment: CDR1 KGHSH and CDR2 LQKENI. The sequenced part of the CDR3 DNA is TGTGCCAGCTCACCGAACAGGGGAATGGTAAACTATGGC. Amino acids: CASSPNRGMVNYG. The entire CDR3 reads CASSPNRGMVNYGYTF.

Concerning this clone: Mismatch with germline at one junction end may stem from a read error. The read ends 3 residues shy of where the CDR3 ends; the end is completed using the germline J gene. The rearrangement uses TRBV4-2 and TRBJ2-1, with D perhaps matching TRBD1 (6 bases). The germline gives CDR1 LGHNA, CDR2 YNFKEQ. The CDR3 runs 15 residues. The covered CDR3 bases are TGCGCCAGCAGCCAATCGGACAGCTTATACAATGAG. This sequence encodes CASSQSDSLYNE. The CDR3 as a whole reads CASSQSDSLYNEQFF.

Notes on this clone: The read ends 3 residues shy of where the CDR3 ends; the end is completed using the germline J gene. The chain carries TRBV5-6 and TRBJ2-3, with 10 bases that match TRBD2. V gave up 0 bases and J gave up 4 bases; unmatched junction bases: 2. Germline V gene lookup returns CDR1 SGHDT and CDR2 YYEEEE. CDR3 length: 15 amino acids. CDR3 DNA, as far as it was read: TGTGCCAGCAGCTTGGAACTAGCGGGGCCAGATACG. It codes for CASSLELAGPDT. The CDR3 reads in full as CASSLELAGPDTQYF.

As regards this clone: The CDR3 end falls 3 residues outside the read, so it is completed with the germline J gene. This chain joins TRBV7-9 and TRBJ1-5; D possibly corresponds to TRBD1 (6 bases). The CDR3 length is 14 residues. V was cut by 5 bases and J by 7 bases, with 15 bases left in between. Germline CDR1 reads SEHNR; CDR2 reads FQNEAQ (reference sequence). CDR3 DNA, as far as it was read: TGTGCCAGCAGCACTACAGGGTCTGGGCAGCCC. This codes for CASSTTGSGQP. The full CDR3 sequence reads CASSTTGSGQPQHF.

A word on this clone: The sequence runs out 3 residues before the end of the CDR3; the remainder is reconstructed from the germline J gene. This sequence joins TRBV5-6 and TRBJ2-7; D remains unclear. Germline values: CDR1 SGHDT, CDR2 YYEEEE. The CDR3 length is 11 residues. Trimming shortened V by 3 bases and J by 2 bases, and 3 bases separated the two germline ends. Partial CDR3 DNA: TGTGCCAGCAGCTCCACCTACGAG. Amino acids: CASSSTYE. The whole CDR3 protein reads CASSSTYEQYF.

As regards this clone: Read coverage stops 3 residues before the CDR3 terminus; the germline J gene supplies the remainder. The rearrangement uses TRBV19 and TRBJ1-6; the D is unclear. V was clipped by 6 bases and J by 9 bases, with 18 bases between them. The CDR3 spans 15 residues. The germline V gene has CDR1 LNHDA and CDR2 SQIVND (reference sequence). The CDR3 spells CASSPMSSPRSPLHF. CDR3 DNA, as far as it was read: TGTGCCAGTAGCCCCATGTCTTCGCCGCGTTCACCC.

Comment on this clone: With the read ending 3 residues before the CDR3 end, the germline J gene is used to fill in that end. This chain uses TRBV7-2 with TRBJ1-1, with 9 positions matching TRBD1. CDR1 is SGHTA, CDR2 FQGNSA, per germline. This CDR3 has 14 residues. The junction had 1 base not matched to a gene; V was cut back by 4 bases and J by 1 base. This CDR3 reads CASSWDRENTEAFF. Partial CDR3 DNA: TGTGCCAGCAGCTGGGACAGGGAGAACACTGAA.

Note on this clone: A junction end diverges from the germline sequence, so it may reflect a read error. The read terminates 3 residues before the CDR3 end, so the remaining end is supplied by the germline J gene. The chain recombines TRBV29-1 with TRBJ2-1; 9 positions match TRBD2. CDR1 is SQVTM, CDR2 ANQGSEA, per germline. The length of the CDR3 is 15 residues. The CDR3: CSGEWREGLYNEQFF. Partial CDR3 DNA: TGCAGCGGTGAATGGCGGGAGGGCCTGTACAATGAG.

In regard to this clone: The sequenced fragment ends 3 residues before the CDR3 boundary, so the rest is inferred from the germline J gene. V usage is TRBV19 and J usage is TRBJ2-3, with 7 bases identical to TRBD2. V lost 8 bases, J lost 6 bases, and 14 bases stayed unmatched. CDR3 length: 15 amino acids. The germline V gene has CDR1 LNHDA and CDR2 SQIVND (reference sequence). The CDR3 DNA, read in part, is TGTGCCAGTTTCGACTTGGCGGGAGCGGCGGATACG. Protein: CASFDLAGAADT. The full-length CDR3 reads as CASFDLAGAADTQYF.

With regard to this clone: Read data end 3 residues before the CDR3 end; the end is taken from the germline J gene. The chain is built from TRBV5-8 and TRBJ1-5, with a tentative D call TRBD1 (6 bases). The CDR3 is 15 residues long. Germline assignment: CDR1 SGHTS and CDR2 YDEGEE. Trimming removed 0 bases at V and 3 bases at J, with 10 bases between. Incomplete CDR3 DNA: TGTGCCAGCAGCTTGGTAGCAGGGGACAATCAGCCC. It translates to CASSLVAGDNQP. The whole CDR3 protein reads CASSLVAGDNQPQHF.

The CDR3 bases that were read are TGCAGCGCTCGTGACAGGGGGCTGGGGAACACTGAA. It yields the protein CSARDRGLGNTE. The full CDR3 protein reads CSARDRGLGNTEAFF. The genes are TRBV29-1 and TRBJ1-1, with TRBD1 matching over 10 bases. The read finishes 3 residues shy of the CDR3 end, and the germline J gene is used to complete it. CDR1 SQVTM and CDR2 ANQGSEA come from the germline V gene. Trimming cost V 7 bases and J 1 base; bases outside gene matches: 9. CDR3 length equals 15 residues.

In regard to this clone: The DNA ends 3 residues before the CDR3 does, and the rest of the CDR3 is filled in from the germline J gene. The rearrangement links TRBV5-1 to TRBJ2-7, with 13 bases lining up with TRBD2. The CDR3 is 18 amino acids. V lost 4 bases to trimming and J lost 4 bases; unmatched junction nucleotides: 14. Per the germline V gene, CDR1 is SGHRS and CDR2 is YFSETQ. The part of the CDR3 DNA that was read is TGCGCCAGCAGCCCTGGGACTAGCGGGGAGATGAGGGGGTACGAG. It is translated as CASSPGTSGEMRGYE. The CDR3, in full, reads CASSPGTSGEMRGYEQYF.

With respect to this clone: Coverage ceases 3 residues before the CDR3 finishes, and the germline J gene fills in the end. The rearrangement joins TRBV19 to TRBJ2-1, with 9 bases matching TRBD2. Germline CDR1 and CDR2: LNHDA and SQIVND (reference sequence). The CDR3 loop spans 15 amino acids. Trimming took 9 bases from V and 7 from J; bases not matched to a gene: 13. The DNA read from the CDR3 is TGTGCCAGCTCCCCCCTAGCGGGAACGGGTAATGAG. Translating it yields CASSPLAGTGNE. The CDR3 as a whole reads CASSPLAGTGNEQFF.

Comment on this clone: Read coverage stops 3 residues before the CDR3 terminus; the germline J gene supplies the remainder. V is TRBV7-9 and J is TRBJ2-1; D not resolved. The CDR3 runs 12 residues. CDR1 is SEHNR, CDR2 FQNEAQ, per germline (reference sequence). Trimming took 2 bases from V and 7 from J, leaving 6 bases between them. CDR3 protein: CASSLQGNEQFF. The sequenced CDR3 bases are TGTGCCAGCAGCTTACAAGGGAATGAG.

Comments on this clone: The read ends 3 residues before the CDR3 terminus; that terminus is restored from the germline J gene. The J gene is TRBJ2-7, the V gene TRBV20-1, with 10 bases matching TRBD1. Germline loops: CDR1 DFQATT, CDR2 SNEGSKA (reference sequence). Trimming at V came to 2 bases and at J to 6 bases, leaving 7 bases not matched to a gene. The CDR3 covers 14 residues. CDR3 bases read: TGCAGTGCTAGAATAGGGACAGGGGTGGGCGAG. Translated: CSARIGTGVGE. The full CDR3 reads CSARIGTGVGEQYF.